This passage covers 6 T cell receptor beta chains from one sample sequenced in a study of PD-1 blockade in mismatch repair-deficient tumors (dated by TCRdb to about 2017). Libraries came from the immunoSEQ multiplex PCR assay. TCRdb limited this immuneACCESS table to in-frame rearrangements with V and J called. A share of clones is missing; checked studies link under half to unresolved V genes, and the rest is unexplained. The sample table contains roughly 110,000 clones; only one count was recorded for around three quarters of them. Roughly 4.5% of the sample lies in the top ten. Sequencing used peripheral blood, obtained around 60 weeks after starting pembrolizumab. The receptor source for this set is an adult with mismatch repair-deficient cancer.

This chain joins TRBV27 and TRBJ1-2, with D unclear. Germline V gene lookup returns CDR1 MNHEY and CDR2 SMNVEV (reference sequence). Trimming stripped 5 bases from V and 2 bases from J, with 6 bases between. The CDR3 contains 12 residues. CDR3 sequence: CASSPDNYGYTF. CDR3 in DNA: TGTGCCAGCAGTCCGGACAACTATGGCTACACCTTC.

The chain employs TRBV7-6 and TRBJ2-7; D may be TRBD1 or TRBD2 (6 bases each). Trimming pared 5 bases from V and 2 bases from J, leaving 19 bases between. This CDR3 has 16 residues. Germline values: CDR1 SGHVS, CDR2 FNYEAQ. CDR3 sequence: CASSLLRGEDPYEQYF. CDR3 nucleotide sequence: TGTGCCAGCAGCCTCTTAAGGGGGGAGGATCCCTACGAGCAGTACTTC.

The chain employs TRBV5-4 and TRBJ2-3; 7 bases agree with TRBD2. Trimming cost V 4 bases and J 6 bases; bases outside gene matches: 11. Germline lookup yields CDR1 SGHNT and CDR2 YYREEE (reference sequence). The CDR3 contains 15 residues. CDR3: CASSQVGEGLDTQYF. The CDR3 coding sequence is TGTGCCAGCAGCCAGGTGGGGGAGGGCCTGGATACGCAGTATTTT.

The gene calls are TRBV6-6 and TRBJ1-1; 9 positions match TRBD1. CDR1 and CDR2 (germline): MNHNY, SVGAGI (reference sequence). After removal of 0 bases from V and 4 bases from J, the junction contained 3 bases not matched to a gene. The CDR3 has 15 amino acids. The CDR3 nucleotides read TGTGCCAGCAGTTACTCAGGACAGGGGACCACTGAAGCTTTCTTT. Its protein is CASSYSGQGTTEAFF.

The rearrangement joins TRBV5-4 to TRBJ1-1; weak D call: TRBD1 (6 bases). Per the germline V gene, CDR1 is SGHNT and CDR2 is YYREEE (reference sequence). Trimming pared 5 bases from V and 7 bases from J, leaving 12 bases between. This CDR3 has 12 amino acids. CDR3 sequence reads: CASRKDSLEAFF. The CDR3, as DNA: TGTGCCAGCAGAAAGGACAGCCTTGAAGCTTTCTTT.

J is TRBJ2-5 and V is TRBV7-2; no clear D. The germline CDR1 and CDR2 sequences are SGHTA and FQGNSA. V dropped 1 base and J dropped 5 bases, with 8 bases sitting between them. CDR3 length: 13 amino acids. The CDR3 sequence is CASSLESGETQYF. In nucleotides, the CDR3 is TGTGCCAGCAGCTTAGAATCCGGGGAGACCCAGTACTTC. Full variable domain (rest looked up from reference TRBV7-2 and TRBJ2-5): GAGVSQSPSNKVTEKGKDVELRCDPISGHTALYWYRQSLGQGLEFLIYFQGNSAPDKSGLPSDRFSAERTGGSVSTLTIQRTQQEDSAVYLCASSLESGETQYFGPGTRLLVL.